Given below is one TCR beta chain in context. The CDR3 covers 15 residues. The germline gives CDR1 ENHRY, CDR2 SYGVKD. V lost 6 bases and J lost 5; bases outside the gene matches: 10. The data are from a study of shared clonotypes between healthy human individuals. Sequencing was performed with immunoSEQ multiplex PCR; in TCRdb, only in-frame clones are kept and a portion is missing. The sample comprises 1,500,000 or so clones, around 95% of which are singletons, and approximately 1.1% rests with the top ten. The chain couples TRBV10-3 to TRBJ2-1; TRBD1 agrees at 7 bases. The clonotype originates from a man younger than 40 in good health. Specimen: naive CD4+ T cells sorted from blood. Subset: CD45RA+ positively selected. The CDR3 region has the DNA TGTGCCATCAGCAAAGGGGGCTTGGGACACAATGAGCAGTTCTTC. Its protein product is CAISKGGLGHNEQFF.